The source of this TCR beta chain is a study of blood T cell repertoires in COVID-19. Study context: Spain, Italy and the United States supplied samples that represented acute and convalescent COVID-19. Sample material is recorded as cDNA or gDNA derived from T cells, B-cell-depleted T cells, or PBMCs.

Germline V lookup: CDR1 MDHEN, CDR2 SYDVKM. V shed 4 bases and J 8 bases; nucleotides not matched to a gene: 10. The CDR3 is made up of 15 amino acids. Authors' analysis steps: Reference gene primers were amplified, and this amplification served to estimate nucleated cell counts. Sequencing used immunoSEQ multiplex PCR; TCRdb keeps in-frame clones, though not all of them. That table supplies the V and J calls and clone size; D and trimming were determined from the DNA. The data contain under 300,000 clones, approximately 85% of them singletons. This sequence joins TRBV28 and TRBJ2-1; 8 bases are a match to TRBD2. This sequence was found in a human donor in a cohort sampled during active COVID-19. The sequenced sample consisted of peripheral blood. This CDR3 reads CASSSPAGVSYEQFF. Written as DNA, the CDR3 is TGTGCCAGCAGTTCTCCAGCGGGAGTTAGCTATGAGCAGTTCTTC.